A single sample gave rise to the 4 T cell receptor beta chains below, sequenced in a study of CD8 T cells in Susac syndrome. An input of about 0.5 to 1 ug of RNA was subjected to reverse transcription using random hexamers. TCRdb redid the calling of the immunoSEQ multiplex PCR reads with MiXCR, one entry per CDR3 protein. The data show 110,000 or so distinct CDR3 sequences, roughly 94% seen once. Sequencing was carried out using CD4+ T cells from PBMCs. These receptors were collected from a human donor in good health.

The chain combines TRBV3-1 with TRBJ2-7; 8 bases map to TRBD1. The trim removed 2 bases at V and 5 bases at J, leaving 8 bases unmatched. The CDR3 loop spans 15 amino acids. CDR1 and CDR2 from the germline V gene are LGHDT and YNNKEL (reference sequence). CDR3 loop: CASSQFSWTGNEQYF. DNA for the CDR3: TGTGCCAGCAGCCAATTTTCCTGGACAGGGAACGAGCAGTACTTC.

V is TRBV27 and J is TRBJ1-1; D remains ambiguous. Germline loops: CDR1 MNHEY, CDR2 SMNVEV (reference sequence). V lost 6 bases to trimming and J lost 0 bases, with 8 bases between them. CDR3 length equals 13 residues. The CDR3 nucleotides read TGTGCCAGCAGAAGGGAAGTGAACACTGAAGCTTTCTTT. The encoded protein is CASRREVNTEAFF.

This chain connects TRBV20-1 to TRBJ2-3; D is possibly TRBD2 (5 bases). CDR1 DFQATT and CDR2 SNEGSKA come from the germline V gene (reference sequence). Trimming pared 5 bases from V and 4 bases from J, leaving 19 bases between. There are 15 residues in the CDR3. CDR3 in DNA: TGCAGTGCTCACGCGGGCCTTTATGGGGCAGATACGCAGTATTTT. It translates to CSAHAGLYGADTQYF.

V and J are TRBV12-3 or TRBV12-4 and TRBJ2-7; no firm D call. Trimming pared 3 bases from V and 2 bases from J, leaving 11 bases between. The CDR3 extends over 14 amino acids. In DNA form, the CDR3 reads TGTGCCAGCAGTTTGAGGCTTCTACCCTACGAGCAGTACTTC. It specifies CASSLRLLPYEQYF.